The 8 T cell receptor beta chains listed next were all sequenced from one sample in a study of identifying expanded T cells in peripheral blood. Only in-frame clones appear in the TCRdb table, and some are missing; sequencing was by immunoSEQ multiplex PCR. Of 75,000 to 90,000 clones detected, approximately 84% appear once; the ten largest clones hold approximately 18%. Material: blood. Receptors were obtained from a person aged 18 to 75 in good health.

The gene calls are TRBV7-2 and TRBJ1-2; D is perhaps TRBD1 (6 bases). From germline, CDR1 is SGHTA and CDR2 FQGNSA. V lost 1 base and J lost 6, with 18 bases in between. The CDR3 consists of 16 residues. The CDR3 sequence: CASSLEPGAQWDGYTF. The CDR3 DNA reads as TGTGCCAGCAGCTTAGAGCCAGGGGCGCAGTGGGATGGCTACACCTTC.

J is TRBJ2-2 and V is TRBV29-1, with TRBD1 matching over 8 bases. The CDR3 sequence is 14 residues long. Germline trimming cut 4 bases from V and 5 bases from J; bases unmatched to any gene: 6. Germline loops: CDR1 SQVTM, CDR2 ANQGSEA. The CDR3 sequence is CSVGQGAGTGELFF. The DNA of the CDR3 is TGCAGCGTTGGCCAGGGGGCAGGAACCGGGGAGCTGTTTTTT.

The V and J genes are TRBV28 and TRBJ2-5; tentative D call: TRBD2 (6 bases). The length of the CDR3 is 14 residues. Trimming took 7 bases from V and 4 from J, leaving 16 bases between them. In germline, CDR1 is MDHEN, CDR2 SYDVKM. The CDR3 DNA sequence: TGTGCCAGCACCATGGGGGGTTTACGAGAGACCCAGTACTTC. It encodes CASTMGGLRETQYF.

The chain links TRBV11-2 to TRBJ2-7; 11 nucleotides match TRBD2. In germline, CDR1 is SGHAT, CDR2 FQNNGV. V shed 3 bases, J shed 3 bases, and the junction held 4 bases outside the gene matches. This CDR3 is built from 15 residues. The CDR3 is CASSLGLADFYEQYF. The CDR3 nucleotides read TGTGCCAGCAGCTTGGGACTAGCGGATTTCTACGAGCAGTACTTC.

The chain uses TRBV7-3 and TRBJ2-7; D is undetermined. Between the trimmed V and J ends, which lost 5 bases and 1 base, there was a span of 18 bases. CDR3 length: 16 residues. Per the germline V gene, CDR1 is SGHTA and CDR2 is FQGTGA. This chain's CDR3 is CASSPSVQISSYEQYF. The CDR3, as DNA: TGTGCCAGCAGCCCGTCCGTTCAAATTTCTTCCTACGAGCAGTACTTC. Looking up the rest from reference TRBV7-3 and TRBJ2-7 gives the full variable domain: GAGVSQTPSNKVTEKGKYVELRCDPISGHTALYWYRQSLGQGPEFLIYFQGTGAADDSGLPNDRFFAVRPEGSVSTLKIQRTERGDSAVYLCASSPSVQISSYEQYFGPGTRLTVT.

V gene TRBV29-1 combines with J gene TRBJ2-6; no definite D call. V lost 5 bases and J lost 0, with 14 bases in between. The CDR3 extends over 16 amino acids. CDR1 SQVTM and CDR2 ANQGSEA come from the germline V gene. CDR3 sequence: CSVLHTILSGANVLTF. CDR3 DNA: TGCAGCGTTCTCCACACCATCCTCTCTGGGGCCAACGTCCTGACTTTC.

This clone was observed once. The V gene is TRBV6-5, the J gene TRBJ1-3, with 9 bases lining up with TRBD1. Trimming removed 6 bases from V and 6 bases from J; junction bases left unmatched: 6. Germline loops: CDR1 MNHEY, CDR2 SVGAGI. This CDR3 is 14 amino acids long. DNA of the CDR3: TGTGCCAGCAGCTACAGGGGGCTTGCAAACACCATATATTTT. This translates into CASSYRGLANTIYF.

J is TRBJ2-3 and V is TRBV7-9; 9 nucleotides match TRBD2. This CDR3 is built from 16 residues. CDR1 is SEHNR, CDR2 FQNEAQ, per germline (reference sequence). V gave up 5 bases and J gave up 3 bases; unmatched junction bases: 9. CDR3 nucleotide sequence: TGTGCCAGCAGCCCGGTAGCGGGAGCGATAACAGATACGCAGTATTTT. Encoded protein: CASSPVAGAITDTQYF.